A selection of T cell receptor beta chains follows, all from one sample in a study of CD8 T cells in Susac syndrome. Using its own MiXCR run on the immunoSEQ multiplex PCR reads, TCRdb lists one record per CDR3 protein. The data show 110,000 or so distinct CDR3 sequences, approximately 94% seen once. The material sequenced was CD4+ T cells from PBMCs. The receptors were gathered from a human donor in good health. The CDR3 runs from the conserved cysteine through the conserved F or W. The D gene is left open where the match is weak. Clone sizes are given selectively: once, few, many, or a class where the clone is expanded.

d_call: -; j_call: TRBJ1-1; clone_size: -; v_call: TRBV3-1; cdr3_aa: CASSQLGGALNTEAFF; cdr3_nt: TGTGCCAGCAGCCAATTGGGAGGTGCCCTGAACACTGAAGCTTTCTTT
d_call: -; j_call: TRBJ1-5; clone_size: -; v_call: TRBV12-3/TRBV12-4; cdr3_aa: CASSPTLSGNQPQHF; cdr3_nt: TGTGCCAGCAGTCCGACACTGAGCGGCAATCAGCCCCAGCATTTT
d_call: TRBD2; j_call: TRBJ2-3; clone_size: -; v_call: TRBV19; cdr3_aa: CASKREASTDTQYF; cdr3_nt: TGTGCCAGTAAGCGGGAGGCCAGCACAGATACGCAGTATTTT
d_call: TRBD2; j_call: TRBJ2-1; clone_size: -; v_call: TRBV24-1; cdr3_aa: CATTRLECGSSYNEQFF; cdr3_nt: TGTGCCACCACGCGACTAGAGTGCGGGAGCTCCTACAATGAGCAGTTCTTC
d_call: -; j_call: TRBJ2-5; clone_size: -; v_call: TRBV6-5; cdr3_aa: CASSYSGNSQETQYF; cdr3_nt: TGTGCCAGCAGTTACTCTGGGAACAGCCAAGAGACCCAGTACTTC
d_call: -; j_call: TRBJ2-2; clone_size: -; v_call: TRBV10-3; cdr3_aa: CAIRPSYPDTGELFF; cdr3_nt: TGTGCCATCAGACCTAGCTACCCGGACACCGGGGAGCTGTTTTTT
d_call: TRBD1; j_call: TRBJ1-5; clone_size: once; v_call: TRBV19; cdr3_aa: CASSMGTGNQPQHF; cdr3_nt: TGTGCCAGTAGTATGGGGACAGGGAATCAGCCCCAGCATTTT
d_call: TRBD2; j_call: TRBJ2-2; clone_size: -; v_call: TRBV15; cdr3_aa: CATSYSPTSGRLNTGELFF; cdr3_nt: TGTGCCACCAGTTACAGTCCCACTAGCGGGAGGTTGAACACCGGGGAGCTGTTTTTT
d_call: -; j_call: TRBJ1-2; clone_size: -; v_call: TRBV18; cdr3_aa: CASSPLQGLNGYTF; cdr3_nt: TGTGCCAGCTCACCACTTCAGGGGCTGAATGGCTACACCTTC
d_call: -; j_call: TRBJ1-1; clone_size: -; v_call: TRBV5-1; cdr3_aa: CASSLTGFQDTEAFF; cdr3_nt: TGCGCCAGCAGCTTGACGGGATTCCAGGACACTGAAGCTTTCTTT
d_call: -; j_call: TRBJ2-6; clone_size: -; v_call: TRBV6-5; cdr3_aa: CASSYIGVPGANVLTF; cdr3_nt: TGTGCCAGCAGTTACATTGGGGTACCTGGGGCCAACGTCCTGACTTTC
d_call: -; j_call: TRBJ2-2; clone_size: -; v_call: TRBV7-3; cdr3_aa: CASRGDGNTGELFF; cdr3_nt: TGTGCCAGCAGAGGGGACGGGAACACCGGGGAGCTGTTTTTT
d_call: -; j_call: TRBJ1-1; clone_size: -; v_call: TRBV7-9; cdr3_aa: CASSLGSGDTYTEAFF; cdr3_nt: TGTGCCAGCAGCTTAGGGTCAGGGGACACCTACACTGAAGCTTTCTTT
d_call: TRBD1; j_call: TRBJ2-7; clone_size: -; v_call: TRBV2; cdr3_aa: CASSSTPGQGGEEQYF; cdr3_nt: TGTGCCAGCAGTTCGACACCGGGACAGGGGGGTGAAGAGCAGTACTTC
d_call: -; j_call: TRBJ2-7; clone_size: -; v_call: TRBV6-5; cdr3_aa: CASSLSISYEQYF; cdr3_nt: TGTGCCAGCAGTCTTTCTATCTCCTACGAGCAGTACTTC
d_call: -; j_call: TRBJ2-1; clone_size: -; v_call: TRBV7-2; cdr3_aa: CASSSTGASYNEQFF; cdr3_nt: TGTGCCAGCAGCTCGACCGGGGCCTCCTACAATGAGCAGTTCTTC
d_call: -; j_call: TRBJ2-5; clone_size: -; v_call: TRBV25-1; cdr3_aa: CASSPAYQETQYF; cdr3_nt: TGTGCCAGCTCTCCAGCGTACCAAGAGACCCAGTACTTC
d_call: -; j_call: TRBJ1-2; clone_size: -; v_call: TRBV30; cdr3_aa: CACLGQNQGPYGYTF; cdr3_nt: TGTGCCTGTTTGGGTCAGAATCAGGGGCCCTATGGCTACACCTTC
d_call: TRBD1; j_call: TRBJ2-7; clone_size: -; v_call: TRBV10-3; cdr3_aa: CAISEGQGTYEQYF; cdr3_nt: TGTGCCATCAGTGAGGGACAGGGTACCTACGAGCAGTACTTC
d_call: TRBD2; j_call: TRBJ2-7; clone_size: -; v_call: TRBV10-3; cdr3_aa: CAISVAGGTYEQYF; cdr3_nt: TGTGCCATCAGTGTTGCGGGAGGAACCTACGAGCAGTACTTC
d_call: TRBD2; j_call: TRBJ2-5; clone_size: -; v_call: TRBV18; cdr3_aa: CASSEREAAQETQYF; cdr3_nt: TGTGCCAGCTCAGAGCGGGAGGCCGCCCAAGAGACCCAGTACTTC
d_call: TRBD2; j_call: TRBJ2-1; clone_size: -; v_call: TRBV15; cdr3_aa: CATSRGQGGRALSNEQFF; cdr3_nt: TGTGCCACCAGCAGAGGCCAAGGCGGGAGGGCCTTATCCAATGAGCAGTTCTTC
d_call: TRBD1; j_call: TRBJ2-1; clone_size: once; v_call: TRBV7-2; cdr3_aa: CASSSPRDSGEQFF; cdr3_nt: TGTGCCAGCAGCTCCCCAAGGGACAGTGGTGAGCAGTTCTTC
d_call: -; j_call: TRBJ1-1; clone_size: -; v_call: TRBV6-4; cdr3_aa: CASMRLNTEAFF; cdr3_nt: TGTGCCAGCATGAGACTGAACACTGAAGCTTTCTTT
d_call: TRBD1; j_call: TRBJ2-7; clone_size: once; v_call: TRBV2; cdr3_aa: CASKTTGVSYEQYF; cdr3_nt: TGTGCCAGCAAGACGACAGGGGTGAGCTACGAGCAGTACTTC
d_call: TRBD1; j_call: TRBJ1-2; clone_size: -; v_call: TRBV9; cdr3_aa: CASSTGTDYGYTF; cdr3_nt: TGTGCCAGCAGCACTGGGACAGACTATGGCTACACCTTC
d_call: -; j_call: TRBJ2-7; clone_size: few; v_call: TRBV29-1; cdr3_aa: CSVGGDLLYEQYF; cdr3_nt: TGCAGCGTTGGGGGGGACTTACTCTACGAGCAGTACTTC
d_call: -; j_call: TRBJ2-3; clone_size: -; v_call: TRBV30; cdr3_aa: CAWKMGDTQYF; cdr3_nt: TGTGCCTGGAAAATGGGGGATACGCAGTATTTT
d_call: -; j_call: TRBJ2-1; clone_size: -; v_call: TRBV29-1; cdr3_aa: CSVDGYNEQFF; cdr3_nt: TGCAGCGTGGACGGGTACAATGAGCAGTTCTTC
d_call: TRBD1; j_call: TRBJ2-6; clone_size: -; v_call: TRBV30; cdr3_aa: CAWTKDRVRSGANVLTF; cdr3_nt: TGTGCCTGGACCAAGGACAGGGTCCGCTCTGGGGCCAACGTCCTGACTTTC
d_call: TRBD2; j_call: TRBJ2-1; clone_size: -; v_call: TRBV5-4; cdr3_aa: CASSLALSSGQSSYNEQFF; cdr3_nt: TGTGCCAGCAGCTTGGCCTTGTCTAGCGGGCAGAGCTCCTACAATGAGCAGTTCTTC
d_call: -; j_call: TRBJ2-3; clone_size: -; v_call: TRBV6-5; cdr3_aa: CASSYSMATISPDTQYF; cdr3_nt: TGTGCCAGCAGTTACTCGATGGCAACGATTTCGCCAGATACGCAGTATTTT
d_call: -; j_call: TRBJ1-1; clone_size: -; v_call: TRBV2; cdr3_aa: CASSDPRAPEAFF; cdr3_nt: TGTGCCAGCAGCGACCCAAGGGCCCCTGAAGCTTTCTTT
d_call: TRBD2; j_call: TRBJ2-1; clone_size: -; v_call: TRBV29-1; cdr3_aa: CSVSGTSGRPNEQFF; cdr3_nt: TGCAGCGTGTCCGGGACTAGCGGGAGACCCAATGAGCAGTTCTTC
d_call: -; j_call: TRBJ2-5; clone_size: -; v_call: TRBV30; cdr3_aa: CTLIAQGTQYF; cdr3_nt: TGCACCTTAATAGCTCAGGGGACCCAGTACTTC
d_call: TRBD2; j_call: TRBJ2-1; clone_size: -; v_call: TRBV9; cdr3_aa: CASSVPAGGWNEQFF; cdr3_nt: TGTGCCAGCAGCGTCCCAGCGGGAGGATGGAATGAGCAGTTCTTC
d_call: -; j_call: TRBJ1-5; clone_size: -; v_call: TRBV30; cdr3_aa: CAWGLGQPQHF; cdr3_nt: TGTGCCTGGGGGTTAGGTCAGCCCCAGCATTTT
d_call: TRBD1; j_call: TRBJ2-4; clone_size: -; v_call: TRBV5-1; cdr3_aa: CASSPGQGLGNIQYF; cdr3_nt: TGCGCCAGCAGCCCGGGACAGGGGTTAGGGAACATTCAGTACTTC
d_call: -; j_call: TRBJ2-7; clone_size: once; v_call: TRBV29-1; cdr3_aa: CSVEGSTNEQYF; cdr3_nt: TGCAGCGTTGAAGGCAGTACCAACGAGCAGTACTTC
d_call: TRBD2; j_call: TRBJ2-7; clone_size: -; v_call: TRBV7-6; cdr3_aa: CASSTPREGGEQYF; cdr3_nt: TGTGCCAGCAGCACCCCGAGGGAGGGCGGCGAGCAGTACTTC
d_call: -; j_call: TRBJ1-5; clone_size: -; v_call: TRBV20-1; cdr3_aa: CSATQGNQPQHF; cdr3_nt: TGCAGTGCTACGCAGGGGAATCAGCCCCAGCATTTT
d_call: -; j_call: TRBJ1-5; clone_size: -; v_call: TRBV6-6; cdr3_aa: CASSSPDRNPNQPQHF; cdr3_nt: TGTGCCAGCAGTTCCCCCGACAGAAACCCGAATCAGCCCCAGCATTTT
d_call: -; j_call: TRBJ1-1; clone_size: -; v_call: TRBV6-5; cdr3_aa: CASSQGNSPEAFF; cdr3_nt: TGTGCCAGCAGCCAGGGGAATAGTCCTGAAGCTTTCTTT
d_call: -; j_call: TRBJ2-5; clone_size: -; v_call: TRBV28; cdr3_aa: CASSFGGRETQYF; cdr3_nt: TGTGCCAGCAGTTTTGGGGGACGAGAGACCCAGTACTTC
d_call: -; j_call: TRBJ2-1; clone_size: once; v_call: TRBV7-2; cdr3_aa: CASSSGSHLYNEQFF; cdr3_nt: TGTGCCAGCAGCTCCGGGTCCCACCTATACAATGAGCAGTTCTTC
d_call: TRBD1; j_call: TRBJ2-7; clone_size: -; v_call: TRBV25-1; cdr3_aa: CASRQGAEDYEQYF; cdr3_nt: TGTGCCAGCAGACAGGGGGCTGAGGACTACGAGCAGTACTTC
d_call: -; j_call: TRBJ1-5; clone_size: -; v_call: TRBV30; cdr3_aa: CAWSVPGNQPQHF; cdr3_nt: TGTGCCTGGAGTGTCCCTGGGAATCAGCCCCAGCATTTT
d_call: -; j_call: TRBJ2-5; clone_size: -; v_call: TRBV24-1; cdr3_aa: CATSDLKTQYF; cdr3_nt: TGTGCCACCAGTGATTTAAAGACCCAGTACTTC
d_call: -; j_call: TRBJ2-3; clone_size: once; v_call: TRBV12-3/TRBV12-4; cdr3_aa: CASSLGTTNTQYF; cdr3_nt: TGTGCCAGCAGTTTAGGGACCACAAATACGCAGTATTTT
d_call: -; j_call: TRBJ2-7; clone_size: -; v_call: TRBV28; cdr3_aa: CASSRAHEQYF; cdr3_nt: TGTGCCAGCAGTCGGGCCCACGAGCAGTACTTC
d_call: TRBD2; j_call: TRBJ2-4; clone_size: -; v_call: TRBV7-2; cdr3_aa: CASSFGGAKNIQYF; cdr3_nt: TGTGCCAGCAGCTTCGGGGGGGCCAAAAACATTCAGTACTTC
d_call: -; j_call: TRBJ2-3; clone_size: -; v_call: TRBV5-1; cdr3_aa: CASTPSRGADTQYF; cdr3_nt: TGCGCCAGCACCCCCTCCAGGGGGGCAGATACGCAGTATTTT
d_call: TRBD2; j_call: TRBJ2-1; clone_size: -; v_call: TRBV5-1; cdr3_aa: CASSYWTSGSLNEQFF; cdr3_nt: TGCGCCAGCAGCTACTGGACTAGCGGCTCTCTCAATGAGCAGTTCTTC
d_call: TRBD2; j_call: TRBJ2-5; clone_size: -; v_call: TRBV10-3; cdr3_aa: CAISEVSGRGWETQYF; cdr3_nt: TGTGCCATCAGTGAGGTTAGCGGGCGCGGATGGGAGACCCAGTACTTC
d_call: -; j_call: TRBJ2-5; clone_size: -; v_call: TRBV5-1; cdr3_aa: CASSQGPPQGETQYF; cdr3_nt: TGCGCCAGCAGCCAGGGGCCGCCCCAGGGGGAGACCCAGTACTTC
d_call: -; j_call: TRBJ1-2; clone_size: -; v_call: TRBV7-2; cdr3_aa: CASSLGPEANYGYTF; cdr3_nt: TGTGCCAGCAGCTTAGGACCAGAAGCTAACTATGGCTACACCTTC
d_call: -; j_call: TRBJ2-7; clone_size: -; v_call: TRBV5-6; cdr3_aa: CASSLGEIPHPYF; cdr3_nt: TGTGCCAGCAGCTTGGGGGAGATACCTCATCCGTACTTC